This T cell receptor (beta chain) derives from a study of blood T cell repertoires in COVID-19. Study context: The United States, Italy and Spain supplied acute and convalescent COVID-19 samples.

Sequenced by immunoSEQ multiplex PCR; TCRdb stores in-frame clones only, minus some. The sample records a few hundred thousand clones, around 87% being singletons. The CDR3 contains 16 residues. Grouping used clinical history reported by participants in a survey and questionnaire. The sequenced sample was PBMCs or T cells enriched from blood (not recorded which). The chain uses TRBV1 and TRBJ2-7; TRBD2 is the table's D call, not checked against the DNA. TRBV1 is given as a pseudogene. This clonotype was obtained from a woman aged 45-59 years who had recovered from COVID-19. The CDR3 region is CTSSQDRLAGNYEQYF. The CDR3 bases are TGCACCAGCAGCCAAGATAGGCTAGCGGGGAACTACGAGCAGTACTTC.